This T cell receptor beta chain is drawn from a study of cytomegalovirus exposure and HLA in healthy donors. Study at large: Unique TCRs from HLA-typed donors, 70 million to 100 million of them, were held in an early data release. Broader study findings: Presence/absence analyses assumed roughly uniform sequencing depth across donors, which may not hold.

Trimming pared 4 bases from V and 8 bases from J, leaving 11 bases between. This CDR3 is built from 13 residues. Germline lookup yields CDR1 SGHDN and CDR2 FVKESK. This clone was counted between two and nine times. Its antigen remains unidentified. At collection, donors were nominally healthy, but unrecorded immune exposures were probable. The PCR had 60 Vbeta and 13 Jbeta primers. In the study's own analysis: Counted up in a later analysis, unique TCR beta chains came to some 82 million, with around 10 million shared. The protocol was immunoSEQ multiplex PCR, while the TCRdb copy is restricted to in-frame clones and leaves out a portion. The V and J calls and clone size were taken over from that table, and D and trimming were inferred from the DNA. The sample shows about 77,000 clones, 60% to 80% of them seen only once.

The gene calls are TRBV14 and TRBJ1-4; no firm D call. Material: PBMCs. This TCR was recovered from a woman in her thirties or forties in good health and CMV-seronegative. The chain's CDR3 is CASSRPSGEKLFF. Written as DNA, the CDR3 is TGTGCCAGCAGCCGCCCCTCGGGAGAAAAACTGTTTTTT.